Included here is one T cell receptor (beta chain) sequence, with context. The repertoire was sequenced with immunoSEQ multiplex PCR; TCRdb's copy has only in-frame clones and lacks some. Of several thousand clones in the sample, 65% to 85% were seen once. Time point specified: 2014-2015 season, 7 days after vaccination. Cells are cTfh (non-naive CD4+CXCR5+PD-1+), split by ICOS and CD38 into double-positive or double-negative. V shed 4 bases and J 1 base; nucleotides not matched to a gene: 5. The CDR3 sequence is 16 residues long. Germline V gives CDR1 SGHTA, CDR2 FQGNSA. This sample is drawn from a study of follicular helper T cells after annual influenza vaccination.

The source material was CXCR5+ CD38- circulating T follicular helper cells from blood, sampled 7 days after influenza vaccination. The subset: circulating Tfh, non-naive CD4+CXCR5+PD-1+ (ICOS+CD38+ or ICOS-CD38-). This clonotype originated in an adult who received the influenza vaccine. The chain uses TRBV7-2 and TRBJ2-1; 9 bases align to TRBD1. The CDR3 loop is CASSSQGAGSYNEQFF. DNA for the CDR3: TGTGCCAGCAGCTCACAGGGGGCAGGGTCCTACAATGAGCAGTTCTTC. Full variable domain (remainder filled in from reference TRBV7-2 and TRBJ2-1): GAGVSQSPSNKVTEKGKDVELRCDPISGHTALYWYRQSLGQGLEFLIYFQGNSAPDKSGLPSDRFSAERTGGSVSTLTIQRTQQEDSAVYLCASSSQGAGSYNEQFFGPGTRLTVL.